This entry is about one T cell receptor (beta chain). The antigen is unknown. The junction shows a germline mismatch at one end, possibly a read error. This sample stems from a study of T-cell reconstitution after alpha-beta-depleted transplantation in children. Findings of the study overall: The authors attributed T-cell counts and diversity one year after transplant mostly to newly produced T cells. About two months after transplant, alpha-beta T cells reportedly came from several hundred expanded graft clones.

Researchers prepared the TCRbeta library using unique molecular identifiers, the study reports. Each CDR3 protein gets one entry after TCRdb re-called the PCR reads with MiXCR. In the table there are roughly 98,000 distinct CDR3 sequences, about 14% of which are singletons. Sample: PBMCs, mostly from graft donor cells, taken 180 days after TCRalphabeta/CD19-depleted stem cell transplant. The clonotype originates from a male patient between 2 and 9 years old who had a stem cell transplant for acute lymphoblastic leukemia, so the T cells may come from the graft donor.

This chain's CDR3 is CASSSSSGRNNEQLF. The CDR3 DNA reads TGTGCCAGCAGTTCTTCTAGCGGGCGTAATAATGAGCAGCTCTTC. This rearrangement joins TRBV27 to TRBJ2-1, with 8 bases identical to TRBD2. CDR3 size: 15 residues. Germline V lookup: CDR1 MNHEY, CDR2 SMNVEV (reference sequence).